Given below is one T cell receptor beta chain in context. No antigen is known for it. The data originate from a study of CD8 T cells in Susac syndrome. TEMRA cells were FACS-enriched, with CD8+ and CD4+ T cells isolated negatively. Study-level findings and limits: CD8+ clonal expansion in Susac peaked in TEMRA cells and active patients.

Random-hexamer reverse transcription was applied to roughly 0.5 to 1 ug RNA. TCRdb redid the calling of the immunoSEQ multiplex PCR reads with MiXCR, one entry per CDR3 protein. The table includes about 83,000 distinct CDR3 sequences, roughly 96% detected once. The V end lost 7 bases, the J end lost 0 bases, and 14 bases lay between the germline ends. CDR3 length equals 14 residues. Germline values: CDR1 SGHKS, CDR2 YYEKEE (reference sequence). Sequencing was performed on CD8+ T cells from PBMCs. The chain carries TRBV5-5 and TRBJ2-7; D remains ambiguous. This TCR derives from a human donor with Susac syndrome. CDR3 nucleotide sequence: TGTGCCAGCGCGGTTGGGGTCAGCTCCTACGAGCAGTACGTC. Translating it yields CASAVGVSSYEQYV.